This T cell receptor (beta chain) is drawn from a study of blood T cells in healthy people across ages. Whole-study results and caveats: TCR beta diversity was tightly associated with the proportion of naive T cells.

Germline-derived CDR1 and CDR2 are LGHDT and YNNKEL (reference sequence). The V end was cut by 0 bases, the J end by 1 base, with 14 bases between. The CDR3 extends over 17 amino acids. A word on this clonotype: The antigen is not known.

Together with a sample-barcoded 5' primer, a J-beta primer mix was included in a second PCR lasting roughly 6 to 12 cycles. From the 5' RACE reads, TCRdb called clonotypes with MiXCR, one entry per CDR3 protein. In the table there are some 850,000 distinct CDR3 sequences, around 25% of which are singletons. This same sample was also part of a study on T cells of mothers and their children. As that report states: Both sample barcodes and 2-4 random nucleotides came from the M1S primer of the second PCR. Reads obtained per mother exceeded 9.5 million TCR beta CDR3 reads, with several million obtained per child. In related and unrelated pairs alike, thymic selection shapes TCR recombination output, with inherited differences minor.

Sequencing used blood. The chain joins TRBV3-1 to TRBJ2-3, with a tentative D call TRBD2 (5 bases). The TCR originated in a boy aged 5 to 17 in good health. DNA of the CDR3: TGTGCCAGCAGCCAAGAAGGGTCGACCGGGGGCACAGATACGCAGTATTTT. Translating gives CASSQEGSTGGTDTQYF.